The entry below gives a single T cell receptor (beta chain) sequence along with its context. The record originates from a study of PD-L1 blockade in urothelial cancer. Sequencing used immunoSEQ multiplex PCR; TCRdb keeps in-frame clones, though not all of them. This sample carries around 56,000 clones, roughly 84% of them seen once, and the ten largest clones take less than 3.5%. Germline values: CDR1 SGHRS, CDR2 YFSETQ. V lost 4 bases and J lost 0, with 8 bases in between. The CDR3 contains 13 residues. The sequence derives from a man aged 45-65 years with urothelial cancer. The material was PBMCs, obtained around atezolizumab (anti-PD-L1) treatment. This sequence joins TRBV5-1 and TRBJ2-7, with D perhaps TRBD2 (6 bases). DNA for the CDR3: TGCGCCAGCAGCCCCGGGGGCTCCTACGAGCAGTACTTC. It yields the protein CASSPGGSYEQYF.